The sequence of this T cell receptor (beta chain) was determined in a study of prognosis after radiotherapy for stage I lung cancer. Genomic DNA served as the source from which two-round multiplex PCR generated TCR beta CDR3 amplicons. The use of primers specific to each TRBV and TRBJ gene characterized first-round PCR. Using its own MiXCR run on the multiplex PCR reads, TCRdb lists one record per CDR3 protein. The data show about 31,000 distinct CDR3 sequences, around two fifths seen once. Relative to its sample, this clonotype is medium-sized. Germline V gene lookup returns CDR1 MNHNS and CDR2 SASEGT. This CDR3 comprises 14 residues. The ends were cut back, 4 bases at V and 6 bases at J, with 15 bases in the middle.

This chain joins TRBV6-1 and TRBJ1-2; maybe TRBD1 (6 bases). This TCR was recovered from a donor over 45 with non-small cell lung cancer. Sequencing was performed on PBMCs, taken before or after stereotactic body radiation therapy (not recorded which). CDR3: CASSGDTTVNGYTF. The CDR3 DNA is TGTGCCAGCAGTGGGGACACCACCGTGAATGGCTACACCTTC.